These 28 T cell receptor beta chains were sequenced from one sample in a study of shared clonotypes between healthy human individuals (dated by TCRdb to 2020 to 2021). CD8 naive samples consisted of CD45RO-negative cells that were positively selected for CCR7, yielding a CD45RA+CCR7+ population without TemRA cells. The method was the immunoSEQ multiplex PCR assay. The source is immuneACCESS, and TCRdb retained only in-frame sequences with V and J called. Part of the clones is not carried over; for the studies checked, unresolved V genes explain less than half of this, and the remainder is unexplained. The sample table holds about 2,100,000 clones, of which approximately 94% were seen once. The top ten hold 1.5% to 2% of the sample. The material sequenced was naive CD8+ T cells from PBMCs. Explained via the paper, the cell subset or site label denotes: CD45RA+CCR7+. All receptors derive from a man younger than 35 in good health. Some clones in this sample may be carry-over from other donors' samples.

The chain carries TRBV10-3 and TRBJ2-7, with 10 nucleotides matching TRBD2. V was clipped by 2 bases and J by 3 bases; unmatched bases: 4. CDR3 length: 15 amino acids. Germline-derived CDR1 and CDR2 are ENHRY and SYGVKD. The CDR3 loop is CAISEPSGRVYEQYF. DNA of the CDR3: TGTGCCATCAGTGAGCCCAGCGGGAGGGTCTACGAGCAGTACTTC.

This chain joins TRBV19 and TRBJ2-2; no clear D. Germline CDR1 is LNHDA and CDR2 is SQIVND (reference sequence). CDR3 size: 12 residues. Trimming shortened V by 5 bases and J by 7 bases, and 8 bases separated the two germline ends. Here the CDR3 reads CASSVGDGELFF. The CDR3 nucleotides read TGTGCCAGTAGTGTGGGTGACGGGGAGCTGTTTTTT.

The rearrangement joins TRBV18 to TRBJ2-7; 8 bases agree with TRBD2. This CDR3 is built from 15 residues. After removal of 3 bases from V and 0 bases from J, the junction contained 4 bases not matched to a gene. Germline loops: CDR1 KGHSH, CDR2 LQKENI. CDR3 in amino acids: CASSPLTSDSYEQYF. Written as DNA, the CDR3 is TGTGCCAGCTCACCCCTGACTAGCGACTCCTACGAGCAGTACTTC. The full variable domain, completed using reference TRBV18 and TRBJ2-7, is NAGVMQNPRHLVRRRGQEARLRCSPMKGHSHVYWYRQLPEEGLKFMVYLQKENIIDESGMPKERFSAEFPKEGPSILRIQQVVRGDSAAYFCASSPLTSDSYEQYFGPGTRLTVT.

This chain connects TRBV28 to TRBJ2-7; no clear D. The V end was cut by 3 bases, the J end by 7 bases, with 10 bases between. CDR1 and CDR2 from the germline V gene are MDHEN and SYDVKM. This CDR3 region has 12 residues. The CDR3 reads CASSLLRREQYF. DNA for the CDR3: TGTGCCAGCAGTTTGCTTCGTCGAGAGCAGTACTTC.

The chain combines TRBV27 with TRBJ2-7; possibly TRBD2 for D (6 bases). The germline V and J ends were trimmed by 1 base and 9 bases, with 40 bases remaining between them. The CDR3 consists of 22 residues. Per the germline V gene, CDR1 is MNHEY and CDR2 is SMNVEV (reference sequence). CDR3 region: CASSLYFFGGLATQGWPSWQYF. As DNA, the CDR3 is TGTGCCAGCAGTTTATATTTTTTTGGAGGGCTGGCGACCCAGGGCTGGCCTAGTTGGCAGTACTTC.

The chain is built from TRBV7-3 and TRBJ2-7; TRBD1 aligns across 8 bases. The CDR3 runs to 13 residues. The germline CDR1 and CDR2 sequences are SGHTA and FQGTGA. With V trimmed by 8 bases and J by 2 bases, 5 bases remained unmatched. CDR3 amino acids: CASAGTGAYEQYF. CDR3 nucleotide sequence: TGTGCCAGCGCCGGGACAGGAGCCTACGAGCAGTACTTC.

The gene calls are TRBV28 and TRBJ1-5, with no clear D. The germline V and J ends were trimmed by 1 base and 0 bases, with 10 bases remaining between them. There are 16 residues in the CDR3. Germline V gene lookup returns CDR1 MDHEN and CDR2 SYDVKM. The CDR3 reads CASSLSEDLSNQPQHF. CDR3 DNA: TGTGCCAGCAGTTTATCGGAGGATCTTAGCAATCAGCCCCAGCATTTT.

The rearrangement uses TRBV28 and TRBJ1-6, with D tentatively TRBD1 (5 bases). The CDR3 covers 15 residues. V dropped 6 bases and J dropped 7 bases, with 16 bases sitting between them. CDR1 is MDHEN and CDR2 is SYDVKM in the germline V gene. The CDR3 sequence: CASRGAAGKNSPLHF. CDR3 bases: TGTGCCAGCAGGGGAGCGGCAGGGAAGAATTCACCCCTCCACTTT.

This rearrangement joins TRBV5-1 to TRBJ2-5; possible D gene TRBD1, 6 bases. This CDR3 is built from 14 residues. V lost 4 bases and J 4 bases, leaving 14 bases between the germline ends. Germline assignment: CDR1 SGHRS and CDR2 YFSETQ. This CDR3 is CASSLRQEPETQYF. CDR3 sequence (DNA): TGCGCCAGCAGCCTGCGACAGGAACCAGAGACCCAGTACTTC.

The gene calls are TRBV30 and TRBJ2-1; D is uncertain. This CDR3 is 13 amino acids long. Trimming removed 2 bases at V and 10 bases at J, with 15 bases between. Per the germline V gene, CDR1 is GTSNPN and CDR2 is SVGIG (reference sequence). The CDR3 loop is CAWSTQFEGEQFF. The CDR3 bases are TGTGCCTGGAGTACCCAGTTCGAAGGGGAGCAGTTCTTC.

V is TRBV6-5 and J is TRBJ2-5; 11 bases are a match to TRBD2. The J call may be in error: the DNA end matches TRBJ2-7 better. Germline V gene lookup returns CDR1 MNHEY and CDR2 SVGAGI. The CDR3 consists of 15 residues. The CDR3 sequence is CASSYDGTSGYEQYF. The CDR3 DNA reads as TGTGCCAGCAGTTACGATGGGACTAGCGGCTACGAGCAGTACTTC.

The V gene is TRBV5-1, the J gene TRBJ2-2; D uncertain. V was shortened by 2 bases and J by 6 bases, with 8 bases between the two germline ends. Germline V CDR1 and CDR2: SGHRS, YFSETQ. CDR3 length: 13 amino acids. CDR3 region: CASSFSGPGELFF. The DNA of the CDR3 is TGCGCCAGCAGCTTTTCGGGTCCCGGGGAGCTGTTTTTT.

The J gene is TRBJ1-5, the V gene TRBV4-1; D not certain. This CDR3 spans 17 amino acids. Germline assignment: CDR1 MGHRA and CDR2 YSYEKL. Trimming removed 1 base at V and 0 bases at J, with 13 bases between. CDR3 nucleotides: TGCGCCAGCAGCCAAGTGAGGGCAGGTCTTAGCAATCAGCCCCAGCATTTT. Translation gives CASSQVRAGLSNQPQHF.

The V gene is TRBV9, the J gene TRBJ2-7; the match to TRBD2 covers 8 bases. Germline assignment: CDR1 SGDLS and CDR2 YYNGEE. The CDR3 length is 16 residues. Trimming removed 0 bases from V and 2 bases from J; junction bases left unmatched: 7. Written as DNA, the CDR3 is TGTGCCAGCAGCGTAGATCGGCTAGCGGGCGCCTACGAGCAGTACTTC. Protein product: CASSVDRLAGAYEQYF.

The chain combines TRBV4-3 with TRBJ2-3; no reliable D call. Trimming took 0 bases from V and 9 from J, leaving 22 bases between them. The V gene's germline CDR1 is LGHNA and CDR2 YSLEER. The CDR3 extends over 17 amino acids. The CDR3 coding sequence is TGCGCCAGCAGCCAAGAGATAAGGTTGACTGCTCTCTGGACGCAGTATTTT. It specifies CASSQEIRLTALWTQYF.

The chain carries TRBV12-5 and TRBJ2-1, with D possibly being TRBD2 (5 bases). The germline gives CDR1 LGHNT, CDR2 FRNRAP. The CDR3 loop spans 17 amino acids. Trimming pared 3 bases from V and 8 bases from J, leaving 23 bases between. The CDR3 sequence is CASGFTLSESAQDEQFF. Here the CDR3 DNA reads TGTGCTAGTGGTTTCACACTTAGCGAGTCAGCTCAGGATGAGCAGTTCTTC.

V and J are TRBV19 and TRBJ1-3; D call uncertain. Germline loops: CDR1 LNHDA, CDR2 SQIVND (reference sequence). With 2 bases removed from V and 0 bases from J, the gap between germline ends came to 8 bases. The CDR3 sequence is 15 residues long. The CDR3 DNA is TGTGCCAGTAGTATAAGGACGAGCTCTGGAAACACCATATATTTT. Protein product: CASSIRTSSGNTIYF.

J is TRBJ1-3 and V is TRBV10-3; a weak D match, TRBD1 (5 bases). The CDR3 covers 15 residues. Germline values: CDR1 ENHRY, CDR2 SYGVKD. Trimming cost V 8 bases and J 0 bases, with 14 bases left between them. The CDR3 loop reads CAIGAAVLSGNTIYF. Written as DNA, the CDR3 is TGTGCCATCGGGGCAGCCGTCCTCTCTGGAAACACCATATATTTT.

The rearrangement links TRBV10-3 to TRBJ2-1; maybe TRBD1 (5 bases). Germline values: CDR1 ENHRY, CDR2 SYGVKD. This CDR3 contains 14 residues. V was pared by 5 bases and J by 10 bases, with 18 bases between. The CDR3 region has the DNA TGTGCCATCAGTCCCGCAGAACCAGGGCAGGAGCAGTTCTTC. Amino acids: CAISPAEPGQEQFF.

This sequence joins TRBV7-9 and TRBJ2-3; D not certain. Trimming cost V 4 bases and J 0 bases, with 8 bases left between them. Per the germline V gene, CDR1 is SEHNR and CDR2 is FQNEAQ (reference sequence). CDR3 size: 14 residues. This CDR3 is CASSWMRSTDTQYF. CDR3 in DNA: TGTGCCAGCAGCTGGATGCGTAGCACAGATACGCAGTATTTT.

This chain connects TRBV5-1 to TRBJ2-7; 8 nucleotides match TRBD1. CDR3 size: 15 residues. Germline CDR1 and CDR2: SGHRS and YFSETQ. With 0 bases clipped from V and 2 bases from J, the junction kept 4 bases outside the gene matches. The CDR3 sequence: CASSLAGQATYEQYF. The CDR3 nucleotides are TGCGCCAGCAGCTTGGCGGGACAGGCCACCTACGAGCAGTACTTC.

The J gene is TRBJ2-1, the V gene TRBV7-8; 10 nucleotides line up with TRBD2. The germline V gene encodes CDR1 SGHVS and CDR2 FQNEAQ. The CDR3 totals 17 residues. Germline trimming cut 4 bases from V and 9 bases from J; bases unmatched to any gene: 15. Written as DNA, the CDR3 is TGTGCCAGCAGCTATAGGCTAGCGGGAGTTTCAGCTGGTGAGCAGTTCTTC. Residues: CASSYRLAGVSAGEQFF.

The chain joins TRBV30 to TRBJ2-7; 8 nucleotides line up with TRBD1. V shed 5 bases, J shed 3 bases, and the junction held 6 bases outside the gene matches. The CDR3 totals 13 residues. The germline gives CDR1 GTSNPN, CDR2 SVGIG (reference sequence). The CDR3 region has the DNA TGTGCCTGGGACGAAGGACAGGGCTACGAGCAGTACTTC. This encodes CAWDEGQGYEQYF.

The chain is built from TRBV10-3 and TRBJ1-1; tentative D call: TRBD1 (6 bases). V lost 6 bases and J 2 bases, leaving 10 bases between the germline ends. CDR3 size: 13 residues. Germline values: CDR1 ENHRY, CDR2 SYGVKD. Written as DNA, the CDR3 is TGTGCCATCAGGCGGACAGAAAACACTGAAGCTTTCTTT. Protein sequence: CAIRRTENTEAFF.

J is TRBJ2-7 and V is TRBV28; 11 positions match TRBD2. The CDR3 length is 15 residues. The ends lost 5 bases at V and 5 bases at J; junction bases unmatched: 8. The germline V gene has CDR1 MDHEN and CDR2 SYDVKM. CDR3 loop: CASSLRLAGTDEQYF. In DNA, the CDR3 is TGTGCCAGCAGTCTCCGACTAGCGGGAACGGACGAGCAGTACTTC. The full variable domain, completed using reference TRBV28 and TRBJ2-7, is DVKVTQSSRYLVKRTGEKVFLECVQDMDHENMFWYRQDPGLGLRLIYFSYDVKMKEKGDIPEGYSVSREKKERFSLILESASTNQTSMYLCASSLRLAGTDEQYFGPGTRLTVT.

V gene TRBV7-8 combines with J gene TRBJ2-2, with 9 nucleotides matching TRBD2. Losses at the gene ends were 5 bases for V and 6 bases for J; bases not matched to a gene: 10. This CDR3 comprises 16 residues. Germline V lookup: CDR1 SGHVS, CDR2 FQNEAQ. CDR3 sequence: CASSHPIAGVAGELFF. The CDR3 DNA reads TGTGCCAGCAGCCATCCGATAGCGGGAGTAGCCGGGGAGCTGTTTTTT.

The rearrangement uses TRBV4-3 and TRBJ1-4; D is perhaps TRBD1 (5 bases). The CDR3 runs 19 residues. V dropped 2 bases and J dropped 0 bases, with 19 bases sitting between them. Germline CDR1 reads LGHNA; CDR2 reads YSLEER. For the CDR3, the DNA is TGCGCCAGCAGCCAACATTTTGTGACAGAAATTGCAACTAATGAAAAACTGTTTTTT. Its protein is CASSQHFVTEIATNEKLFF.

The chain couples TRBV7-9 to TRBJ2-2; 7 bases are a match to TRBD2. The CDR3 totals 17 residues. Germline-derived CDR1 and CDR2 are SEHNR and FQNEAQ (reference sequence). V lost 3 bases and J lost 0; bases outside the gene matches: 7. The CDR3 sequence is CASSFRQTSPNTGELFF. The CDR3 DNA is TGTGCCAGCAGCTTTCGGCAGACTAGCCCGAACACCGGGGAGCTGTTTTTT.